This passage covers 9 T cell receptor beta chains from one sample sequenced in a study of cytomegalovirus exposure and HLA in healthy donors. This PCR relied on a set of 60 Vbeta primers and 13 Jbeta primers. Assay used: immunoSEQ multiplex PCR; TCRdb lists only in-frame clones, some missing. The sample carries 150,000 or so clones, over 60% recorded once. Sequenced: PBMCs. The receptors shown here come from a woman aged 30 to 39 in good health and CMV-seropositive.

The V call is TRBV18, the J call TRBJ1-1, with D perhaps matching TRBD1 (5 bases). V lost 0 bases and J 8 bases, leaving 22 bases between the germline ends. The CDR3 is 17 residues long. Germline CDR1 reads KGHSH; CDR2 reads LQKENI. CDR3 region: CASSPPNLSLWGREAFF. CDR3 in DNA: TGTGCCAGCTCACCACCGAATTTATCGTTGTGGGGCAGAGAAGCTTTCTTT. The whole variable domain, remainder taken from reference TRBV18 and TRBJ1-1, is NAGVMQNPRHLVRRRGQEARLRCSPMKGHSHVYWYRQLPEEGLKFMVYLQKENIIDESGMPKERFSAEFPKEGPSILRIQQVVRGDSAAYFCASSPPNLSLWGREAFFGQGTRLTVV.

This CDR3 is CASSQWGLAGPQETQYF. The DNA for the CDR3 is TGTGCCAGCAGCCAGTGGGGACTAGCGGGTCCCCAAGAGACCCAGTACTTC. J is TRBJ2-5 and V is TRBV11-2; 12 bases map to TRBD2. J lost 1 base, V lost 5 bases, and 8 bases had no gene match. The length of the CDR3 is 17 residues. Per germline, CDR1 SGHAT and CDR2 FQNNGV.

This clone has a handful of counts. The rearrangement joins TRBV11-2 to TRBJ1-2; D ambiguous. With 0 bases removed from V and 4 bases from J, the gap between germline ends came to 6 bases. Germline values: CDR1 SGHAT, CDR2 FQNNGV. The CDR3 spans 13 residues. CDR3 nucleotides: TGTGCCAGCAGCTTAGATCCCATCTATGGCTACACCTTC. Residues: CASSLDPIYGYTF.

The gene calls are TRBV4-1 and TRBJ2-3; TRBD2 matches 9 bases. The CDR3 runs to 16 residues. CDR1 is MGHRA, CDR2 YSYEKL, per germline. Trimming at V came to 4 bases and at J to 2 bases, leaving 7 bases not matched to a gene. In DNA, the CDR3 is TGCGCCAGCAGCCTAGAGCCTAGCGGGGCCACAGATACGCAGTATTTT. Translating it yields CASSLEPSGATDTQYF.

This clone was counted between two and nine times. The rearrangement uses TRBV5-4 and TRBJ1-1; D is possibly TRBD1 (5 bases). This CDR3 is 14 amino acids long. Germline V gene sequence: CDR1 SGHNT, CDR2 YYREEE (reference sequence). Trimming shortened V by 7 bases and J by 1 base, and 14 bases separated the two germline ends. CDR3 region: CASHDPTENTEAFF. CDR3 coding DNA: TGTGCCAGCCACGACCCGACAGAGAACACTGAAGCTTTCTTT.

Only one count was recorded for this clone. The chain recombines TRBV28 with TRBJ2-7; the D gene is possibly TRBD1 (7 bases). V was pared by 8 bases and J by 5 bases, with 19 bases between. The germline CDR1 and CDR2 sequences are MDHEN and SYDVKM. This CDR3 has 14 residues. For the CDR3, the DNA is TGTGCCAGCCGGCCGGGGGACAGACAGGACGAGCAGTACTTC. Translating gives CASRPGDRQDEQYF.

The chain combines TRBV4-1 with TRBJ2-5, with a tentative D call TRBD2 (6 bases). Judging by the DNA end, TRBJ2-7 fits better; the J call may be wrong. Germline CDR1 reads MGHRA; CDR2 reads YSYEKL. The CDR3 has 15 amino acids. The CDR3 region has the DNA TGCGCCAGCAGCCTCGGGAGCACGAGCTCCTACGAGCAGTACTTC. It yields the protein CASSLGSTSSYEQYF.

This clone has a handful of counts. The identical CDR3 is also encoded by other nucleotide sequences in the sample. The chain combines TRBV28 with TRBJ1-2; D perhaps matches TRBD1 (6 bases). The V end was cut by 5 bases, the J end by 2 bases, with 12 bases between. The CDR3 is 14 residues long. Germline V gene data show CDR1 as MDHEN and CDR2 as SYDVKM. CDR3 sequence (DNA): TGTGCCAGCAGTCTATCGGACAGAAACTATGGCTACACCTTC. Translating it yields CASSLSDRNYGYTF.

The CDR3 DNA is TGTGCCTGGAGTGTAGCGGGAGGGCCGGGCGATGAGCAGTTCTTC. Amino acids: CAWSVAGGPGDEQFF. The chain carries TRBV30 and TRBJ2-1, with TRBD2 identical over 10 bases. Germline trimming cut 0 bases from V and 8 bases from J; bases unmatched to any gene: 7. CDR1 is GTSNPN and CDR2 is SVGIG in the germline V gene (reference sequence). CDR3 length: 15 residues.